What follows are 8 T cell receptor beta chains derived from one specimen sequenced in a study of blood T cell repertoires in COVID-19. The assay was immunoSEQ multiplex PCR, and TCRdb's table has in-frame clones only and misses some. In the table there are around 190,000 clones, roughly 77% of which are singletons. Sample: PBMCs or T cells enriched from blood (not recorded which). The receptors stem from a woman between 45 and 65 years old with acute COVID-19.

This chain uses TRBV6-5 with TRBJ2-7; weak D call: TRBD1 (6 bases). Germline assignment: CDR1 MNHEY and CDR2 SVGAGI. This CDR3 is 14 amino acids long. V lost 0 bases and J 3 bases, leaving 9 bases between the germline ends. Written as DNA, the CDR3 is TGTGCCAGCAGTTACTCCAGGACAGACTACGAGCAGTACGTC. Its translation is CASSYSRTDYEQYV.

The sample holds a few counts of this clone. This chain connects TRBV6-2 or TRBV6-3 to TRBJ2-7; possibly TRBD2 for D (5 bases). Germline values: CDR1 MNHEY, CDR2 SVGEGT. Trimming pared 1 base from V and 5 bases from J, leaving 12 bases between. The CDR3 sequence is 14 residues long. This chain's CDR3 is CASSYLGVYDEQYV. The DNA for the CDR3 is TGTGCCAGCAGTTACTTGGGAGTATACGACGAGCAGTACGTC.

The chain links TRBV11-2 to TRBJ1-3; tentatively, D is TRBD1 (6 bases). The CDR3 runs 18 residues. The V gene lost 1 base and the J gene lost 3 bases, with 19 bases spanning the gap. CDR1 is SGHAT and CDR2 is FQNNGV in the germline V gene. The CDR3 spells CASSLVAFRGSHGNTIYF. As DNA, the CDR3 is TGTGCCAGCAGCTTAGTAGCATTTAGGGGGTCCCATGGAAACACCATATATTTT.

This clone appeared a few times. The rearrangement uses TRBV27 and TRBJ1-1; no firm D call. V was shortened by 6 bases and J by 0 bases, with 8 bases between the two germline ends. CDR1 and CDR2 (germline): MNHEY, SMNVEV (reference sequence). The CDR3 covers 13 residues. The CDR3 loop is CASSHGMNTEAFF. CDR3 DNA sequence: TGTGCCAGCAGCCACGGGATGAACACTGAAGCTTTCTTT.

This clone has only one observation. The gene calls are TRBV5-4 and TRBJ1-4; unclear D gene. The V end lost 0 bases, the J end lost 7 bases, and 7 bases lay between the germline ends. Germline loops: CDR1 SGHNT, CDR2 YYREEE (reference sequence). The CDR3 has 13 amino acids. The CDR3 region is CASSLASGEKLFF. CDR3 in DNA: TGTGCCAGCAGCTTGGCCTCAGGTGAAAAACTGTTTTTT. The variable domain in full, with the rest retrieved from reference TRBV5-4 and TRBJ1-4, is ETGVTQSPTHLIKTRGQQVTLRCSSQSGHNTVSWYQQALGQGPQFIFQYYREEENGRGNFPPRFSGLQFPNYSSELNVNALELDDSALYLCASSLASGEKLFFGSGTQLSVL.

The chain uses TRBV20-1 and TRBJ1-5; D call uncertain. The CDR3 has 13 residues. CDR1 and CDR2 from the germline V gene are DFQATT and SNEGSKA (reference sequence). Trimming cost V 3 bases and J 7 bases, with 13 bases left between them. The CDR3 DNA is TGCAGTGCTAGTTTGGGGAGGGTCCAGCCCCAGCATTTT. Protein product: CSASLGRVQPQHF.

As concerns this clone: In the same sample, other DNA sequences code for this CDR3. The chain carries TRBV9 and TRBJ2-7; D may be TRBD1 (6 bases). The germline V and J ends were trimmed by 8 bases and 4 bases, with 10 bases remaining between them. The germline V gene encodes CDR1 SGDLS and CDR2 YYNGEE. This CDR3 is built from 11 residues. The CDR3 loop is CASPRGYEQYV. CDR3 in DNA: TGTGCCAGTCCCAGGGGTTACGAGCAGTACGTC.

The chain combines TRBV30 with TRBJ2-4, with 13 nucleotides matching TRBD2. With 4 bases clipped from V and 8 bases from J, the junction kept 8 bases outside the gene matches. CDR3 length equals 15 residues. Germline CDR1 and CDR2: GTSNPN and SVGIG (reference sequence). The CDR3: CAWTGTSGGEDIQYF. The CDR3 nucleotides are TGTGCCTGGACGGGAACTAGCGGGGGGGAAGACATTCAGTACTTC.